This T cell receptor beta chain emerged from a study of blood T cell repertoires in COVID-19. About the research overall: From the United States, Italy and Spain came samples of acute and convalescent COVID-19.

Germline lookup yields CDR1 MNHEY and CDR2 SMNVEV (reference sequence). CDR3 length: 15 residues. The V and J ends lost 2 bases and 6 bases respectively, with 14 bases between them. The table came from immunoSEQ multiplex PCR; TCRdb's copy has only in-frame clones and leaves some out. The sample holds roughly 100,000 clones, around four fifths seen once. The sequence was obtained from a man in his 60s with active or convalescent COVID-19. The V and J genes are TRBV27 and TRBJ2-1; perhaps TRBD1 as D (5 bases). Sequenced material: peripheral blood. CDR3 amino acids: CASSLRGPQSNEQFF. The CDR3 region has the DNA TGTGCCAGCAGTTTAAGGGGCCCTCAATCCAATGAGCAGTTCTTC.